These 27 T cell receptor beta chains originate from one sample sequenced in a study of cytomegalovirus exposure and HLA in healthy donors. PCR employed 60 Vbeta and 13 Jbeta primers. The assay was immunoSEQ multiplex PCR, and TCRdb's table has in-frame clones only and misses some. The data contain approximately 190,000 clones, roughly 80% of them singletons. Sequenced: PBMCs. The receptors shown here come from a woman younger than 35 in good health and CMV-seronegative.

This chain joins TRBV4-1 and TRBJ2-7; 7 positions match TRBD1. Germline V gives CDR1 MGHRA, CDR2 YSYEKL. This CDR3 contains 14 residues. After removal of 5 bases from V and 2 bases from J, the junction contained 6 bases not matched to a gene. Here the CDR3 reads CASSTTGTAYEQYF. As DNA, the CDR3 is TGCGCCAGCAGCACCACCGGGACAGCCTACGAGCAGTACTTC.

A single count supports this clone. V gene TRBV27 combines with J gene TRBJ2-4, with TRBD2 identical over 11 bases. CDR3 length: 18 residues. V shed 4 bases and J 3 bases; nucleotides not matched to a gene: 11. Germline V gene lookup returns CDR1 MNHEY and CDR2 SMNVEV (reference sequence). The CDR3 here is CASSSYSGRGEDKNIQYF. CDR3 DNA: TGTGCCAGCAGTTCCTATAGCGGGAGGGGGGAGGACAAAAACATTCAGTACTTC.

The chain is built from TRBV6-5 and TRBJ1-3, with a weak D call TRBD1 (5 bases). Germline V gene sequence: CDR1 MNHEY, CDR2 SVGAGI. CDR3 size: 15 residues. V was pared by 6 bases and J by 4 bases, with 16 bases between. This chain's CDR3 is CASRALQGGGNTIYF. Here the CDR3 DNA reads TGTGCCAGCAGGGCATTGCAGGGAGGAGGAAACACCATATATTTT.

This clone was recorded once. The chain carries TRBV4-1 and TRBJ2-1; no clear D gene. Looked up from germline, CDR1 is MGHRA and CDR2 is YSYEKL. The CDR3 totals 12 residues. V lost 0 bases, J lost 6 bases, and 3 bases lay in between. CDR3 residues: CASSQDLNEQFF. The CDR3 region has the DNA TGCGCCAGCAGCCAAGATCTCAATGAGCAGTTCTTC.

CDR3 in DNA: TGTGCCAGCAGTTCCGACAGATTAAATGAAAAACTGTTTTTT. Residues: CASSSDRLNEKLFF. The J gene is TRBJ1-4, the V gene TRBV28, with D possibly TRBD1 on 5 matching bases. The CDR3 totals 14 residues. V lost 4 bases and J lost 5, with 11 bases in between. Germline values: CDR1 MDHEN, CDR2 SYDVKM.

This chain uses TRBV11-3 with TRBJ1-5, with D possibly matching TRBD1 (6 bases). The CDR3 runs to 19 residues. V lost 2 bases, J lost 2 bases, and 22 bases lay in between. Germline V gene sequence: CDR1 SGHNT, CDR2 YENEEA. The CDR3 sequence is CASSLLSWRGDNRNQPQHF. DNA of the CDR3: TGTGCCAGCAGCTTATTGTCGTGGCGGGGGGACAATCGCAATCAGCCCCAGCATTTT.

The V and J genes are TRBV19 and TRBJ1-2, with 8 bases matching TRBD1. With V trimmed by 5 bases and J by 4 bases, 9 bases remained unmatched. Germline CDR1 LNHDA, CDR2 SQIVND (reference sequence). The CDR3 sequence is 15 residues long. CDR3 in DNA: TGTGCCAGTAGTCCAAGGGACAGGATTTTCTATGGCTACACCTTC. Translated: CASSPRDRIFYGYTF.

The chain uses TRBV4-3 and TRBJ1-4; 7 nucleotides line up with TRBD1. The CDR3 extends over 15 amino acids. Trimming cost V 4 bases and J 8 bases; bases outside gene matches: 10. The germline gives CDR1 LGHNA, CDR2 YSLEER. The CDR3 sequence: CASSPLRGSGEKLFF. DNA of the CDR3: TGCGCCAGCAGCCCCCTCAGGGGGTCAGGAGAAAAACTGTTTTTT.

This chain links TRBV28 with TRBJ1-4; TRBD1 aligns across 8 bases. The V segment lost 2 bases and the J segment 3 bases; nucleotides outside the gene matches: 5. Germline V gene sequence: CDR1 MDHEN, CDR2 SYDVKM. The CDR3 runs to 16 residues. The CDR3 here is CASSLMGGQANEKLFF. The CDR3 nucleotides read TGTGCCAGCAGTTTAATGGGGGGACAGGCTAATGAAAAACTGTTTTTT.

The chain is built from TRBV7-9 and TRBJ2-1; 9 bases map to TRBD2. The V and J ends lost 2 bases and 9 bases, in that order; junction bases with no gene match: 8. The CDR3 extends over 15 amino acids. Germline V CDR1 and CDR2: SEHNR, FQNEAQ (reference sequence). CDR3 amino acids: CASSLRLAGTGEQFF. The CDR3 region has the DNA TGTGCCAGCAGCTTAAGGCTAGCGGGAACGGGTGAGCAGTTCTTC.

The rearrangement links TRBV10-3 to TRBJ1-1; the match to TRBD1 covers 7 bases. The CDR3 sequence is 15 residues long. V was clipped by 4 bases and J by 0 bases; unmatched bases: 5. Germline assignment: CDR1 ENHRY and CDR2 SYGVKD. The CDR3 reads CAISGKQGMNTEAFF. The DNA for the CDR3 is TGTGCCATCAGTGGGAAACAGGGGATGAACACTGAAGCTTTCTTT.

CDR3 in amino acids: CASSPRFSGNEQFF. In DNA, the CDR3 is TGCGCCAGCAGCCCTAGGTTTAGCGGCAATGAGCAGTTCTTC. V and J are TRBV4-1 and TRBJ2-1, with D tentatively TRBD2 (6 bases). This CDR3 spans 14 amino acids. V gave up 4 bases and J gave up 6 bases, with 13 bases separating them. Germline assignment: CDR1 MGHRA and CDR2 YSYEKL.

The CDR3 here is CASTPSRTSGIYEQYF. CDR3 DNA: TGTGCCAGCACCCCAAGTAGGACTAGCGGAATCTACGAGCAGTACTTC. V is TRBV5-4 and J is TRBJ2-7, with 10 bases lining up with TRBD2. Looked up from germline, CDR1 is SGHNT and CDR2 is YYREEE (reference sequence). This CDR3 contains 16 residues. V dropped 6 bases and J dropped 3; count of bases not matched to a gene: 12.

This chain connects TRBV7-8 to TRBJ2-1, with 10 bases that match TRBD2. Per germline, CDR1 SGHVS and CDR2 FQNEAQ. The CDR3 totals 16 residues. After removal of 2 bases from V and 2 bases from J, the junction contained 3 bases not matched to a gene. The DNA of the CDR3 is TGTGCCAGCAGCTTACTAGCGGGAGAAACCTACAATGAGCAGTTCTTC. This sequence encodes CASSLLAGETYNEQFF.

This chain uses TRBV5-6 with TRBJ2-2; TRBD1 is a possible D gene (5 bases). The CDR3 runs to 15 residues. The V end lost 2 bases, the J end lost 0 bases, and 8 bases lay between the germline ends. CDR1 is SGHDT and CDR2 is YYEEEE in the germline V gene. The CDR3 loop is CASSLYRTNTGELFF. The CDR3 DNA follows: TGTGCCAGCAGCTTATACAGGACGAACACCGGGGAGCTGTTTTTT.

The V call is TRBV11-2, the J call TRBJ1-5; D gene uncertain. The CDR3 is 13 amino acids. Trimming took 5 bases from V and 2 from J, leaving 7 bases between them. Germline CDR1 and CDR2: SGHAT and FQNNGV. For the CDR3, the DNA is TGTGCCAGCAGCCTTGAGCGCAATCAGCCCCAGCATTTT. It specifies CASSLERNQPQHF.

The chain is built from TRBV15 and TRBJ1-4; D possibly corresponds to TRBD1 (6 bases). Germline V lookup: CDR1 LNHNV, CDR2 YYDKDF (reference sequence). Deletions cut 2 bases from V and 6 bases from J, with 16 bases between. The CDR3 runs to 16 residues. The CDR3 protein is CATSRSDRRRYEKLFF. CDR3 DNA sequence: TGTGCCACCAGCAGATCTGACAGGCGTCGTTATGAAAAACTGTTTTTT.

The rearrangement uses TRBV5-8 and TRBJ2-1, with D unclear. The ends were cut back, 2 bases at V and 5 bases at J, with 11 bases in the middle. The CDR3 loop spans 14 amino acids. The germline CDR1 and CDR2 sequences are SGHTS and YDEGEE. The chain's CDR3 is CASSFEAWNNEQFF. Here the CDR3 DNA reads TGTGCCAGCAGCTTTGAGGCCTGGAACAATGAGCAGTTCTTC.

The CDR3 DNA follows: TGTGCCTGGAATAGCGGGAGAGGGGATGAGCAGTTCTTC. It encodes CAWNSGRGDEQFF. V is TRBV30 and J is TRBJ2-1, with TRBD2 matching 9 bases. The CDR3 length is 13 residues. The germline gives CDR1 GTSNPN, CDR2 SVGIG (reference sequence). The trim removed 4 bases at V and 8 bases at J, leaving 6 bases unmatched.

The chain is built from TRBV28 and TRBJ2-7; TRBD1 aligns across 10 bases. This CDR3 comprises 14 residues. The trim removed 4 bases at V and 12 bases at J, leaving 12 bases unmatched. Germline assignment: CDR1 MDHEN and CDR2 SYDVKM. CDR3 in DNA: TGTGCCAGCAGTTCCCCCGGGGACAGGGGAGGCTTGTACGTC. The encoded protein is CASSSPGDRGGLYV.

The CDR3 coding sequence is TGTGCCACCCCTAGGGGACTAGCGGGTGAGAGGGGAGAGACCCAGTACTTC. It specifies CATPRGLAGERGETQYF. The chain has TRBV2 and TRBJ2-5, with 12 bases that match TRBD2. The CDR3 extends over 17 amino acids. Germline CDR1 is SNHLY and CDR2 is FYNNEI. After removal of 10 bases from V and 4 bases from J, the junction contained 16 bases not matched to a gene. Using reference TRBV2 and TRBJ2-5 for the parts outside the CDR3, the full variable domain is EPEVTQTPSHQVTQMGQEVILRCVPISNHLYFYWYRQILGQKVEFLVSFYNNEISEKSEIFDDQFSVERPDGSNFTLKIRSTKLEDSAMYFCATPRGLAGERGETQYFGPGTRLLVL.

The chain uses TRBV9 and TRBJ1-2; TRBD1 matches 10 bases. The trim removed 0 bases at V and 6 bases at J, leaving 5 bases unmatched. Per germline, CDR1 SGDLS and CDR2 YYNGEE. This CDR3 spans 15 amino acids. The CDR3 DNA follows: TGTGCCAGCAGCGTAGCGCCGGGACAGGGGAATGGCTACACCTTC. Its translation is CASSVAPGQGNGYTF. The full variable domain, rest sourced from reference TRBV9 and TRBJ1-2, is DSGVTQTPKHLITATGQRVTLRCSPRSGDLSVYWYQQSLDQGLQFLIQYYNGEERAKGNILERFSAQQFPDLHSELNLSSLELGDSALYFCASSVAPGQGNGYTFGSGTRLTVV.

The chain couples TRBV6-5 to TRBJ2-1; TRBD1 is a possible D gene (6 bases). This CDR3 contains 16 residues. The V gene's germline CDR1 is MNHEY and CDR2 SVGAGI. The germline V and J ends were trimmed by 0 bases and 4 bases, with 13 bases remaining between them. CDR3 bases: TGTGCCAGCAGTTACTCGAAGGGGGTAGGTTACAATGAGCAGTTCTTC. Amino acid sequence: CASSYSKGVGYNEQFF.

The chain couples TRBV18 to TRBJ2-7; 7 bases are a match to TRBD1. The V gene's germline CDR1 is KGHSH and CDR2 LQKENI. This CDR3 is 16 amino acids long. J lost 4 bases, V lost 2 bases, and 11 bases had no gene match. CDR3 in DNA: TGTGCCAGCTCACCATACGGCCCGGGCAGGGGGTACGAGCAGTACTTC. Translated, it gives CASSPYGPGRGYEQYF.

In DNA, the CDR3 is TGTGCCAGCAGTTTATCACGGTGTGGCTACACCTTC. Translation: CASSLSRCGYTF. The chain employs TRBV28 and TRBJ1-2; D not resolved. V was shortened by 1 base and J by 7 bases, with 7 bases between the two germline ends. This CDR3 contains 12 residues. Germline loops: CDR1 MDHEN, CDR2 SYDVKM.

The genes are TRBV10-3 and TRBJ2-7; maybe TRBD2 (5 bases). Germline assignment: CDR1 ENHRY and CDR2 SYGVKD. Trimming removed 1 base from V and 0 bases from J, with 7 bases in between. CDR3 length: 14 amino acids. CDR3 amino acids: CAISELSGSYEQYF. CDR3 bases: TGTGCCATCAGTGAGTTAAGCGGCTCCTACGAGCAGTACTTC.

V gene TRBV5-3 combines with J gene TRBJ2-1; no clear D. TRBV5-3 belongs to the ORF category, with a function that is uncertain. V lost 1 base to trimming and J lost 12 bases, with 8 bases between them. The CDR3 totals 11 residues. The DNA of the CDR3 is TGTGCCAGAAGCTTGCTGATAGCGCAGTTCTTC. Its translation is CARSLLIAQFF.